This section outlines one T cell receptor (beta chain) sequence together with its context. This clone's antigen is unknown. No base-level quality is on record; no much larger clone is a single base apart. The receptor library was made with the immunoSEQ multiplex PCR assay. As for the authors' bioinformatics: To diagnose cytomegalovirus status from the catalog of TCR beta chain sequences, a statistical classification framework was built. Not all clones reach the TCRdb copy of this immuneACCESS table, which keeps in-frame sequences only. Checked studies attribute under half of the gap to unresolved V genes and leave the rest unexplained. V and J calls and clone size are given by that table; D and trimming were obtained from the DNA. In this sample the table shows 130,000 to 150,000 clones, about 88% of which occur a single time. The ten largest make up 9% of the sample. This sample was included in a study of cytomegalovirus exposure and HLA in healthy donors (dated 2017 in TCRdb). As for the study more broadly: A later analysis indicated that the 95 to 150 validation repertoires were generated on the platform also employed for the 700 or so repertoires of the first cohort. The study was designed to test whether signatures of past pathogen exposure could be identified by cataloging public T cell receptors. In addition to the first cohort of around 670 subjects, a separate validation cohort of 120 different subjects was used. To predict cytomegalovirus infection status, the study combined high-throughput TCR immunosequencing, statistical association of individual TCRs with disease status, and machine learning.

Separate from the approximately 700-subject first cohort, the validation cohort of 95 to 150 subjects was the group to which the donors belonged. The research as a whole found: A later analysis had no HLA typing for the validation cohort, so co-occurrence there was scored across all 110 or so repertoires. Cytomegalovirus status was reported to be diagnosed by the classifier with high specificity and sensitivity in both the original and validation cohorts. According to the authors, the approach could potentially be generalized to other disease states and immunological phenotypes. In the study, around 150 TCR beta chains were listed as associated with cytomegalovirus. Of the cluster scores, about 94% were above 0 in a later analysis, which found that TCRs clustered in the first cohort also tended to co-occur in the 95 to 150 validation repertoires. Across donors, most TCR sequences were observed very rarely, whereas some public TCRs were present in many individuals. Three of the identified cytomegalovirus-associated TCR beta chains were confirmed in vitro to be specific for cytomegalovirus antigens.

V is cut back by 4 bases and J by 5 bases, with 13 bases in the junction unmatched. The germline V gene supplies CDR1 SGHRS and CDR2 YFSETQ. The CDR3 sequence holds 16 residues, the cysteine and phenylalanine included. Only the CDR3 region is kept as DNA, spanning 48 bases read in frame from base 1. The rearranged segments are TRBV5-1 and TRBJ2-5; TRBD2 lines up with 8 middle nucleotides. This clonotype was sampled from a woman under 30 in good health and CMV-seropositive. The material sequenced was PBMCs. The nucleotides read TGCGCCAGCAGCCCTGGGGGTAGCGGGGTAGGCGAGACCCAGTACTTC. This codes for CASSPGGSGVGETQYF.